A selection of T cell receptor beta chains follows, all from one sample in a study of cytomegalovirus exposure and HLA in healthy donors. The repertoire was sequenced with immunoSEQ multiplex PCR; TCRdb's copy has only in-frame clones and lacks some. Of 85,000 to 90,000 clones listed, under 85% are singletons. Sample: PBMCs. The receptors shown here come from a young man in good health and CMV-seronegative. CDR3s include the opening cysteine and the closing phenylalanine or tryptophan. The order of the fields is D gene, J gene, V gene, CDR3 length, clone size, CDR3 protein, CDR3 DNA. D genes are given only for firm matches. Expanded clones are given a class, and other clones once, few, many or no size at all.

d_call: -; j_call: TRBJ2-7; v_call: TRBV28; cdr3_length: 14; clone_size: -; cdr3_aa: CASSLEGLMREQYF; cdr3_nt: TGTGCCAGCAGTTTAGAGGGACTCATGAGGGAGCAGTACTTC
d_call: -; j_call: TRBJ1-1; v_call: TRBV5-1; cdr3_length: 13; clone_size: -; cdr3_aa: CASSLVLNTEAFF; cdr3_nt: TGCGCCAGCAGCTTGGTATTGAACACTGAAGCTTTCTTT
d_call: TRBD1; j_call: TRBJ2-7; v_call: TRBV5-6; cdr3_length: 14; clone_size: -; cdr3_aa: CASIATGGSHEQYF; cdr3_nt: TGTGCCAGCATCGCGACAGGGGGGAGCCACGAGCAGTACTTC
d_call: TRBD1; j_call: TRBJ2-2; v_call: TRBV10-1; cdr3_length: 15; clone_size: -; cdr3_aa: CASSLGTGAAGELFF; cdr3_nt: TGCGCCAGCAGCCTCGGGACAGGGGCCGCCGGGGAGCTGTTTTTT
d_call: -; j_call: TRBJ2-6; v_call: TRBV7-3; cdr3_length: 17; clone_size: few; cdr3_aa: CASSLVPTASGANVLTF; cdr3_nt: TGTGCCAGCAGCTTAGTCCCGACAGCCTCTGGGGCCAACGTCCTGACTTTC
d_call: -; j_call: TRBJ1-3; v_call: TRBV21-1; cdr3_length: 17; clone_size: -; cdr3_aa: CAGDGGDRPNSGNTIYF; cdr3_nt: TGTGCCGGAGACGGTGGGGACAGACCTAACTCTGGAAACACCATATATTTT
d_call: TRBD1; j_call: TRBJ1-4; v_call: TRBV9; cdr3_length: 15; clone_size: -; cdr3_aa: CASSAAGGNSGKLFF; cdr3_nt: TGTGCCAGCAGCGCCGCAGGGGGTAATAGCGGAAAACTGTTTTTT
d_call: TRBD2; j_call: TRBJ2-1; v_call: TRBV5-1; cdr3_length: 15; clone_size: -; cdr3_aa: CASSYGGGASNEQFF; cdr3_nt: TGCGCCAGCAGTTATGGCGGGGGGGCGTCTAATGAGCAGTTCTTC
d_call: -; j_call: TRBJ1-6; v_call: TRBV5-5; cdr3_length: 14; clone_size: -; cdr3_aa: CASSGLLRNSPLHF; cdr3_nt: TGTGCCAGCAGCGGCCTCCTCAGAAATTCACCCCTCCACTTT
d_call: -; j_call: TRBJ2-3; v_call: TRBV5-6; cdr3_length: 15; clone_size: -; cdr3_aa: CASSLGDPSTDTQYF; cdr3_nt: TGTGCCAGCAGCTTGGGAGATCCTAGCACAGATACGCAGTATTTT
d_call: TRBD1; j_call: TRBJ1-1; v_call: TRBV19; cdr3_length: 13; clone_size: -; cdr3_aa: CASYRDRATEAFF; cdr3_nt: TGTGCCAGTTACCGGGACAGGGCCACTGAAGCTTTCTTT
d_call: -; j_call: TRBJ1-2; v_call: TRBV7-2; cdr3_length: 16; clone_size: -; cdr3_aa: CASSFRQESMSIGYTF; cdr3_nt: TGTGCCAGCAGCTTCCGACAGGAAAGTATGTCGATTGGCTACACCTTC
d_call: TRBD1; j_call: TRBJ2-3; v_call: TRBV18; cdr3_length: 17; clone_size: few; cdr3_aa: CASSLSSDRPITDTQYF; cdr3_nt: TGTGCCAGCTCACTTTCGTCGGACAGGCCGATCACAGATACGCAGTATTTT
d_call: TRBD2; j_call: TRBJ2-1; v_call: TRBV5-4; cdr3_length: 16; clone_size: -; cdr3_aa: CASSLGTSGGWNEQFF; cdr3_nt: TGTGCCAGCAGCTTAGGGACTAGCGGGGGGTGGAATGAGCAGTTCTTC
d_call: TRBD1; j_call: TRBJ1-1; v_call: TRBV6-1; cdr3_length: 15; clone_size: -; cdr3_aa: CASSGTGRSHSEAFF; cdr3_nt: TGTGCCAGCAGTGGGACAGGGCGAAGTCATTCCGAAGCTTTCTTT
d_call: TRBD1; j_call: TRBJ1-5; v_call: TRBV28; cdr3_length: 14; clone_size: -; cdr3_aa: CASRTGGVGQPQHF; cdr3_nt: TGTGCCAGCCGGACAGGGGGAGTTGGTCAGCCCCAGCATTTT
d_call: -; j_call: TRBJ1-1; v_call: TRBV19; cdr3_length: 13; clone_size: -; cdr3_aa: CASSLQGNTEAFF; cdr3_nt: TGTGCCAGTAGTTTACAGGGAAACACTGAAGCTTTCTTT
d_call: -; j_call: TRBJ2-2; v_call: TRBV25-1; cdr3_length: 15; clone_size: once; cdr3_aa: CASSELAANTGELFF; cdr3_nt: TGTGCCAGCAGTGAATTGGCGGCGAACACCGGGGAGCTGTTTTTT
d_call: -; j_call: TRBJ1-5; v_call: TRBV27; cdr3_length: 16; clone_size: -; cdr3_aa: CASSLSSPGGNQPQHF; cdr3_nt: TGTGCCAGCAGTTTATCAAGTCCGGGGGGAAATCAGCCCCAGCATTTT
d_call: -; j_call: TRBJ2-6; v_call: TRBV6-1; cdr3_length: 15; clone_size: few; cdr3_aa: CASITPGTGANVLTF; cdr3_nt: TGTGCCAGCATCACCCCAGGGACTGGGGCCAACGTCCTGACTTTC
d_call: TRBD1; j_call: TRBJ1-2; v_call: TRBV5-6; cdr3_length: 17; clone_size: -; cdr3_aa: CASSRQTVGTGYRGYTF; cdr3_nt: TGTGCCAGCAGCCGCCAAACCGTGGGGACAGGGTATCGGGGCTACACCTTC
d_call: TRBD1; j_call: TRBJ1-1; v_call: TRBV6-4; cdr3_length: 15; clone_size: -; cdr3_aa: CASSGNRGLYTEAFF; cdr3_nt: TGTGCCAGCAGCGGAAACAGGGGGCTATACACTGAAGCTTTCTTT
d_call: -; j_call: TRBJ2-5; v_call: TRBV6-6; cdr3_length: 15; clone_size: -; cdr3_aa: CASSYDQGYQETQYF; cdr3_nt: TGTGCCAGCAGTTATGATCAGGGGTACCAAGAGACCCAGTACTTC
d_call: -; j_call: TRBJ2-7; v_call: TRBV7-9; cdr3_length: 14; clone_size: -; cdr3_aa: CASSLSGSTYEQYF; cdr3_nt: TGTGCCAGCAGCTTGTCCGGGTCCACCTACGAGCAGTACTTC
d_call: TRBD1; j_call: TRBJ2-7; v_call: TRBV27; cdr3_length: 13; clone_size: -; cdr3_aa: CASSGTGRYEQYF; cdr3_nt: TGTGCCAGCAGTGGGACAGGGAGATACGAGCAGTACTTC
d_call: TRBD2; j_call: TRBJ2-5; v_call: TRBV4-2; cdr3_length: 17; clone_size: once; cdr3_aa: CASSQDRSGGALGTQYF; cdr3_nt: TGTGCCAGCAGCCAAGATCGTAGCGGGGGGGCCTTGGGGACCCAGTACTTC
d_call: TRBD1; j_call: TRBJ2-5; v_call: TRBV7-8; cdr3_length: 15; clone_size: -; cdr3_aa: CASSLAGQGEETQYF; cdr3_nt: TGTGCCAGCAGCTTAGCGGGACAGGGGGAAGAGACCCAGTACTTC
d_call: -; j_call: TRBJ2-7; v_call: TRBV2; cdr3_length: 12; clone_size: once; cdr3_aa: CASFSQVPEQYF; cdr3_nt: TGTGCCAGCTTCTCACAGGTGCCCGAGCAGTACTTC
d_call: TRBD1; j_call: TRBJ2-2; v_call: TRBV4-2; cdr3_length: 16; clone_size: -; cdr3_aa: CASSQVQGARTGELFF; cdr3_nt: TGTGCCAGCAGCCAAGTACAGGGGGCCAGAACCGGGGAGCTGTTTTTT
d_call: -; j_call: TRBJ1-1; v_call: TRBV2; cdr3_length: 13; clone_size: once; cdr3_aa: CASRFTGSSGAFF; cdr3_nt: TGTGCCAGCAGGTTCACAGGGTCCTCTGGGGCTTTCTTT
d_call: -; j_call: TRBJ1-5; v_call: TRBV6-5; cdr3_length: 16; clone_size: -; cdr3_aa: CASSSKTGYSNQPQHF; cdr3_nt: TGTGCCAGCAGTTCCAAGACAGGCTATAGCAATCAGCCCCAGCATTTT
d_call: -; j_call: TRBJ1-3; v_call: TRBV7-3; cdr3_length: 14; clone_size: -; cdr3_aa: CASSLSTRKDTIYF; cdr3_nt: TGTGCCAGCAGCTTAAGCACGAGAAAAGACACCATATATTTT
d_call: -; j_call: TRBJ1-6; v_call: TRBV6-1; cdr3_length: 19; clone_size: -; cdr3_aa: CASSVQGIEMSSYNSPLHF; cdr3_nt: TGTGCCAGCAGTGTACAGGGCATAGAAATGAGCTCCTATAATTCACCCCTCCACTTT
d_call: TRBD1; j_call: TRBJ2-1; v_call: TRBV5-1; cdr3_length: 17; clone_size: -; cdr3_aa: CASSLTRAGQVFNEQFF; cdr3_nt: TGCGCCAGCAGCTTGACCCGTGCGGGACAGGTATTCAATGAGCAGTTCTTC
d_call: -; j_call: TRBJ1-2; v_call: TRBV5-4; cdr3_length: 13; clone_size: -; cdr3_aa: CASSLVGRDGYTF; cdr3_nt: TGTGCCAGCAGCTTGGTAGGGAGAGATGGCTACACCTTC
d_call: TRBD2; j_call: TRBJ2-3; v_call: TRBV7-3; cdr3_length: 16; clone_size: -; cdr3_aa: CASSLRGLATADTQYF; cdr3_nt: TGTGCCAGCAGCTTACGGGGACTAGCAACAGCAGATACGCAGTATTTT
d_call: -; j_call: TRBJ2-2; v_call: TRBV27; cdr3_length: 14; clone_size: few; cdr3_aa: CASSLWRGAGELFF; cdr3_nt: TGTGCCAGCAGTTTATGGCGGGGAGCCGGGGAGCTGTTTTTT
d_call: -; j_call: TRBJ2-2; v_call: TRBV6-4; cdr3_length: 15; clone_size: -; cdr3_aa: CASSREEGFSGELFF; cdr3_nt: TGTGCCAGCAGTAGGGAGGAAGGCTTCTCCGGGGAGCTGTTTTTT
d_call: TRBD1; j_call: TRBJ1-5; v_call: TRBV10-3; cdr3_length: 14; clone_size: -; cdr3_aa: CAISEQGAVQPQHF; cdr3_nt: TGTGCCATCAGTGAACAGGGGGCGGTTCAGCCCCAGCATTTT
d_call: TRBD2; j_call: TRBJ2-3; v_call: TRBV7-9; cdr3_length: 16; clone_size: -; cdr3_aa: CASSFDERESTDTQYF; cdr3_nt: TGTGCCAGCAGCTTTGACGAGCGGGAAAGCACAGATACGCAGTATTTT
d_call: -; j_call: TRBJ2-7; v_call: TRBV5-6; cdr3_length: 14; clone_size: -; cdr3_aa: CASSLGGGRYEQYF; cdr3_nt: TGTGCCAGCAGCTTGGGGGGAGGTCGCTACGAGCAGTACTTC
d_call: TRBD1; j_call: TRBJ2-2; v_call: TRBV5-1; cdr3_length: 15; clone_size: -; cdr3_aa: CASSLGQGIGGELFF; cdr3_nt: TGCGCCAGCAGCTTGGGACAGGGGATTGGCGGGGAGCTGTTTTTT
d_call: TRBD1; j_call: TRBJ1-1; v_call: TRBV13; cdr3_length: 16; clone_size: -; cdr3_aa: CASSPLRGRLDTEAFF; cdr3_nt: TGTGCCAGCAGCCCCCTCAGGGGGAGATTAGACACTGAAGCTTTCTTT
d_call: TRBD1; j_call: TRBJ1-2; v_call: TRBV2; cdr3_length: 12; clone_size: -; cdr3_aa: CASRQQGGGYTF; cdr3_nt: TGTGCCAGCAGGCAACAGGGGGGTGGCTACACCTTC
d_call: TRBD1; j_call: TRBJ1-3; v_call: TRBV4-2; cdr3_length: 19; clone_size: -; cdr3_aa: CASSQDRSGTGVSGNTIYF; cdr3_nt: TGTGCCAGCAGCCAAGATAGGTCCGGGACAGGGGTCTCTGGAAACACCATATATTTT
d_call: -; j_call: TRBJ1-4; v_call: TRBV5-1; cdr3_length: 15; clone_size: once; cdr3_aa: CASSPQAATNEKLFF; cdr3_nt: TGCGCCAGCAGCCCCCAGGCAGCAACTAATGAAAAACTGTTTTTT
d_call: -; j_call: TRBJ2-7; v_call: TRBV5-4; cdr3_length: 15; clone_size: -; cdr3_aa: CASSLDLRGTIEQYF; cdr3_nt: TGTGCCAGCAGCTTGGACCTCAGGGGAACGATCGAGCAGTACTTC
d_call: -; j_call: TRBJ2-5; v_call: TRBV18; cdr3_length: 14; clone_size: -; cdr3_aa: CASSPSGDQETQYF; cdr3_nt: TGTGCCAGCTCACCGTCAGGGGACCAAGAGACCCAGTACTTC
d_call: -; j_call: TRBJ1-6; v_call: TRBV6-1; cdr3_length: 18; clone_size: -; cdr3_aa: CASSEAPGRTASNSPLHF; cdr3_nt: TGTGCCAGCAGTGAAGCGCCCGGGAGGACAGCTTCTAATTCACCCCTCCACTTT
d_call: -; j_call: TRBJ1-5; v_call: TRBV30; cdr3_length: 12; clone_size: few; cdr3_aa: CALQRGNQPQHF; cdr3_nt: TGTGCCTTACAGCGGGGCAATCAGCCCCAGCATTTT
d_call: TRBD2; j_call: TRBJ2-2; v_call: TRBV5-5; cdr3_length: 17; clone_size: -; cdr3_aa: CASSFSGTSGGFGELFF; cdr3_nt: TGTGCCAGCAGCTTCTCCGGGACTAGCGGGGGGTTCGGGGAGCTGTTTTTT
d_call: TRBD1; j_call: TRBJ2-3; v_call: TRBV7-8; cdr3_length: 17; clone_size: -; cdr3_aa: CASSLRGQGAIPDTQYF; cdr3_nt: TGTGCCAGCAGCTTACGGGGACAGGGGGCGATCCCAGATACGCAGTATTTT
d_call: TRBD1; j_call: TRBJ1-1; v_call: TRBV25-1; cdr3_length: 13; clone_size: -; cdr3_aa: CASRQGFDTEAFF; cdr3_nt: TGTGCCAGCCGACAGGGGTTCGACACTGAAGCTTTCTTT
d_call: -; j_call: TRBJ1-2; v_call: TRBV5-1; cdr3_length: 16; clone_size: -; cdr3_aa: CASSFGTGTENYGYTF; cdr3_nt: TGCGCCAGCAGCTTTGGTACAGGTACTGAAAACTATGGCTACACCTTC
d_call: -; j_call: TRBJ2-7; v_call: TRBV6-6; cdr3_length: 15; clone_size: few; cdr3_aa: CASSYSQGSLYEQYF; cdr3_nt: TGTGCCAGCAGTTACTCTCAGGGGTCCCTCTACGAGCAGTACTTC
d_call: TRBD1; j_call: TRBJ1-1; v_call: TRBV5-6; cdr3_length: 15; clone_size: few; cdr3_aa: CASSLTPGQGSSAFF; cdr3_nt: TGTGCCAGCAGCCTCACCCCGGGACAGGGGTCGAGTGCTTTCTTT
d_call: -; j_call: TRBJ2-5; v_call: TRBV4-3; cdr3_length: 14; clone_size: -; cdr3_aa: CASSQRGLGETQYF; cdr3_nt: TGCGCCAGCAGCCAACGCGGGTTGGGGGAGACCCAGTACTTC
d_call: -; j_call: TRBJ2-7; v_call: TRBV9; cdr3_length: 14; clone_size: few; cdr3_aa: CASSPSPDFHEQYF; cdr3_nt: TGTGCCAGCAGCCCCAGTCCGGACTTCCACGAGCAGTACTTC
d_call: -; j_call: TRBJ2-2; v_call: TRBV28; cdr3_length: 14; clone_size: -; cdr3_aa: CASSPWGDTGELFF; cdr3_nt: TGTGCCAGCAGTCCATGGGGGGACACCGGGGAGCTGTTTTTT